This TCR beta chain was sequenced in a study of T-cell memory formation after mild COVID-19 (dated by TCRdb to about 2021). Background for the entire study: TCR sequence clusters from the two donors were found to be largely donor specific. In a couple of donors, T-cell clones that expanded and contracted after mild COVID-19 were tracked by sequencing TCRalpha and TCRbeta repertoires over time. The cohort comprised two young, previously healthy adult volunteers, one female and one male.

This clonotype has only a few counts. The specificity of this receptor is unknown. Base-call qualities are not available, and no considerably larger clone is one nucleotide away. On the study overall, not on this receptor specifically: Whether the second-wave clones peaking on day 37 were SARS-CoV-2 specific was not confirmed. Some responding clones were found in pre-infection memory, which suggests that pre-existing cross-reactive memory T cells took part in the SARS-CoV-2 response. From day 15 to 85, contracting clones showed balanced CD4/CD8 phenotypes, whereas a second wave of clones that expanded from day 15 to 37 leaned towards CD4+. Contracting CD4+ clones were found mainly in CM and EM memory subsets, while CD8+ clones were enriched in EMRA. The study covered only two mild cases, and larger cohorts including severe cases with pre-infection samples were considered necessary.

The reads were generated on an Illumina NovaSeq 6000. cDNA libraries for TCRalpha and TCRbeta were prepared by 5'RACE using constant-segment primers, with sample barcodes and unique molecular identifiers added. RNA was extracted from every sample with Trizol reagent. Libraries were amplified in two PCR steps, with a second sample barcode and Illumina TruSeq adapters added in the second step. Libraries were sequenced on an Illumina NovaSeq with 2 x 150 bp paired-end reads. In the paper's pipeline: Demultiplexing of reads and collapsing into UMI-guided consensus sequences were performed with migec v1.2.7. Using mixcr v2.1.11, the UMI consensuses were aligned to TRA and TRB V and J templates and assembled into clonotypes. Clonotypes were classified as expanded or contracted when called significant by both edgeR and NoisET, with noise models trained on biological replicates. For edgeR calls, a false discovery rate-adjusted p below 0.01 and a log2 fold-change threshold of 1 were applied. As an exploratory analysis of dynamics, max-normalized trajectories of the 1000 most abundant clonotypes were examined by PCA with hierarchical clustering. Separately sequenced CD4+ and CD8+ repertoires were used to assign the CD4 or CD8 phenotype of responding clones. Clones were called with MiXCR by TCRdb after fastp trimmed the public reads at Q25, and only in-frame beta chains were retained. Each record represents a unique CDR3 protein, reported with the most common genes and DNA among its rows. TCRdb, not the authors, supplied the V and J calls. Across this sample there are about 160,000 distinct CDR3 sequences, with roughly 28% seen only once. Around 12% of the sample is taken by the ten largest.

V loses 2 bases of germline sequence and J loses 10 bases, and the interval between the two ends is 9 bases. Reading from cysteine to phenylalanine, the CDR3 counts 12 amino acids. Only CDR3 DNA is held: 36 bases, read in frame from base 1. PBMCs were isolated by Ficoll-Paque density gradient centrifugation. The sequenced sample was PBMCs or a T cell subset sorted from them (not recorded which). The chain employs TRBV12-3 or TRBV12-4 and TRBJ2-1, with no confident D gene call. This receptor was taken from an adult woman who had mild COVID-19 (a few samples of this study predate the infection). The sample titles of this study are shuffled in the database, so cell type and time point are left out; the donor was told from shared clones. The DNA is TGTGCCAGCAGTTTACGGCCCGGAGAGCAGTTCTTC. It translates as CASSLRPGEQFF.